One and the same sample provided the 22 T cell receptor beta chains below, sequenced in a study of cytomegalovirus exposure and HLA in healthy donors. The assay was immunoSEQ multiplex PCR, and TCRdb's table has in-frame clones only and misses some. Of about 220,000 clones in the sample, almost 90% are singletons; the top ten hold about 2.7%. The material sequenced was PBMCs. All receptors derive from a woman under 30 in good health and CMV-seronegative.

This chain's CDR3 is CASTLLGNTGELFF. The CDR3 coding sequence is TGTGCCAGCACCCTACTAGGAAACACCGGGGAGCTGTTTTTT. This chain uses TRBV21-1 with TRBJ2-2; the table assigns TRBD2, which was not confirmed against the DNA. TRBV21-1 is termed a pseudogene. The CDR3 runs 14 residues.

The chain's CDR3 is CASSLDRGTSPHPSYNEQFF. CDR3 nucleotide sequence: TGTGCCAGCAGCTTAGATCGGGGGACTAGCCCCCACCCCTCCTACAATGAGCAGTTCTTC. The chain uses TRBV11-2 and TRBJ2-1; 9 nucleotides line up with TRBD2. The V gene's germline CDR1 is SGHAT and CDR2 FQNNGV. After removal of 0 bases from V and 0 bases from J, the junction contained 12 bases not matched to a gene. CDR3 size: 20 residues.

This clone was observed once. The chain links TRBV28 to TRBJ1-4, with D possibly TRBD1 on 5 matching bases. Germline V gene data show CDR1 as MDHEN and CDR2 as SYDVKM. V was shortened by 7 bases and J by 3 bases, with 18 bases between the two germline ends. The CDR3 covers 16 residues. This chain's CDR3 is CASTNARVRPNEKLFF. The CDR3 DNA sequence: TGTGCCAGCACCAATGCCAGGGTTCGACCTAATGAAAAACTGTTTTTT.

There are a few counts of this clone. The CDR3 coding sequence is TGTGCCAGCAGTGTAATCCCCTTCGGGACAGGGAGTGGAGAGACCCAGTACTTC. As protein: CASSVIPFGTGSGETQYF. The rearrangement uses TRBV14 and TRBJ2-5, with 9 bases aligning to TRBD1. The CDR3 contains 18 residues. In germline, CDR1 is SGHDN, CDR2 FVKESK. Trimming took 6 bases from V and 4 from J; bases not matched to a gene: 18. Full variable domain (remainder filled in from reference TRBV14 and TRBJ2-5): EAGVTQFPSHSVIEKGQTVTLRCDPISGHDNLYWYRRVMGKEIKFLLHFVKESKQDESGMPNNRFLAERTGGTYSTLKVQPAELEDSGVYFCASSVIPFGTGSGETQYFGPGTRLLVL.

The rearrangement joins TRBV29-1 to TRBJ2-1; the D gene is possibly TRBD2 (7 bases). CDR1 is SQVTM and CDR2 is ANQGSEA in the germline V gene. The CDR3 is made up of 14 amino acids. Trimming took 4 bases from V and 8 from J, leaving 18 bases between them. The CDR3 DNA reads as TGCAGCGTTGTCTACAGGGAGGGTGTCGATGAGCAGTTCTTC. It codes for CSVVYREGVDEQFF.

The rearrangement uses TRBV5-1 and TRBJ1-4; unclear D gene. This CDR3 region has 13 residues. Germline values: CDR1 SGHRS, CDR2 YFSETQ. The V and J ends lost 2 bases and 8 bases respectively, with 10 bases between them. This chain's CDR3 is CASSFVFGEKLFF. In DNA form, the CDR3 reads TGCGCCAGCAGCTTTGTGTTTGGCGAAAAACTGTTTTTT.

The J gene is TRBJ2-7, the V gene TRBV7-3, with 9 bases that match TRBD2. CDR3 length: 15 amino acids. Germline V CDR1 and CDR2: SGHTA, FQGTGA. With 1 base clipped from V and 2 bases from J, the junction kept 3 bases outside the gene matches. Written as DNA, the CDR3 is TGTGCCAGCAGCTTAAAAGCGGGAGGAACCTACGAGCAGTACTTC. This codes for CASSLKAGGTYEQYF.

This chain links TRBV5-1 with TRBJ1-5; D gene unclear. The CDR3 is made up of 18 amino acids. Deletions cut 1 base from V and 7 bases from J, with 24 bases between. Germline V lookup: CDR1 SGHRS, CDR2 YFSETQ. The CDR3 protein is CASSLWMVRPALSQPQHF. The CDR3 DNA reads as TGCGCCAGCAGCTTGTGGATGGTCAGGCCCGCCTTAAGCCAGCCCCAGCATTTT.

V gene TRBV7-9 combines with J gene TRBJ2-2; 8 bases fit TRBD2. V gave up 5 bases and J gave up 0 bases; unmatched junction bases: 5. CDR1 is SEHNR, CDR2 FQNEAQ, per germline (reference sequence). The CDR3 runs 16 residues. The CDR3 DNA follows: TGTGCCAGCAGCAAAGTAGCGGGACCGAACACCGGGGAGCTGTTTTTT. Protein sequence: CASSKVAGPNTGELFF.

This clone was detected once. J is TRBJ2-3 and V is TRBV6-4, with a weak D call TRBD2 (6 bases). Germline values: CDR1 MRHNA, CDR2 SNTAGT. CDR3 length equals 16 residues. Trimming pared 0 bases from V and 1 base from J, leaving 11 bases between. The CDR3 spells CASSDSAGRGTDTQYF. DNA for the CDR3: TGTGCCAGCAGTGACTCTGCGGGAAGAGGCACAGATACGCAGTATTTT.

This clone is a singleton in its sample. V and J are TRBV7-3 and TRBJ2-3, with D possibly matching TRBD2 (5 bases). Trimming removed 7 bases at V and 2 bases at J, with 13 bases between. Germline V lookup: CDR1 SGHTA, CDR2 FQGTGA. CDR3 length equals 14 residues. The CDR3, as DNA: TGTGCCAGCACCGGGATTCTGTACACAGATACGCAGTATTTT. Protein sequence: CASTGILYTDTQYF.

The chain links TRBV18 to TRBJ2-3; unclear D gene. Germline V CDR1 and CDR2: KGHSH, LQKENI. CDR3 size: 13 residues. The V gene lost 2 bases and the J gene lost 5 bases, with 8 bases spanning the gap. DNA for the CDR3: TGTGCCAGCTCACCAGACGAGGAAGATACGCAGTATTTT. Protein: CASSPDEEDTQYF.

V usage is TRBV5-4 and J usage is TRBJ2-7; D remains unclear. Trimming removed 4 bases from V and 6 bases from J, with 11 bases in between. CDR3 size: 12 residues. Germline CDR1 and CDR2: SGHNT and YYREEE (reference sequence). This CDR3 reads CASSQDLGEQYF. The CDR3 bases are TGTGCCAGCAGCCAGGATCTGGGCGAGCAGTACTTC.

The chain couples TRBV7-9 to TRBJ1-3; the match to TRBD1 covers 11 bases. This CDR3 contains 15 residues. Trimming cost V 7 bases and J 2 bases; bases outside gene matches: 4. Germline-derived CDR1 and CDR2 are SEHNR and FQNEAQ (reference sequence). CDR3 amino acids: CASIRTGGTGNTIYF. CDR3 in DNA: TGTGCCAGCATTCGGACAGGGGGCACTGGAAACACCATATATTTT.

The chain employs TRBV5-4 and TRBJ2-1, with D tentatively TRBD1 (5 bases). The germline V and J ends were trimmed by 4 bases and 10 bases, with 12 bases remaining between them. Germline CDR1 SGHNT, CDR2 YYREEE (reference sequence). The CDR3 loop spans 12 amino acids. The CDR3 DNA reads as TGTGCCAGCAGCCTACTCCAGGGCGAGCAGTTCTTC. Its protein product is CASSLLQGEQFF.

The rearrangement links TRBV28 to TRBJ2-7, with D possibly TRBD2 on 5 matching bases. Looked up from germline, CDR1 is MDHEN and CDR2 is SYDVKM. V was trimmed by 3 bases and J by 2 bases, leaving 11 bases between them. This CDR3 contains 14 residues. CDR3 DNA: TGTGCCAGCAGTTTGAGAGGGTCGGCCTACGAGCAGTACTTC. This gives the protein CASSLRGSAYEQYF.

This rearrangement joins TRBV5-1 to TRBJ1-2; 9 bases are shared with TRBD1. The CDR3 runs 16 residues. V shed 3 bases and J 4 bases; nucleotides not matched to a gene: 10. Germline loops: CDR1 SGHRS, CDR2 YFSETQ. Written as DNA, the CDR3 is TGCGCCAGCAGCTCCGGGACAGGGCCCACTCGCTATGGCTACACCTTC. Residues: CASSSGTGPTRYGYTF. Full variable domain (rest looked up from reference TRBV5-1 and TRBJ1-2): KAGVTQTPRYLIKTRGQQVTLSCSPISGHRSVSWYQQTPGQGLQFLFEYFSETQRNKGNFPGRFSGRQFSNSRSEMNVSTLELGDSALYLCASSSGTGPTRYGYTFGSGTRLTVV.

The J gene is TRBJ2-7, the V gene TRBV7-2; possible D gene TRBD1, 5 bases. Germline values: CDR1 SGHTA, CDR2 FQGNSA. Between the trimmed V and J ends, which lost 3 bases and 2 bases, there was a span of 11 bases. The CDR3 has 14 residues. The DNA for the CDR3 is TGTGCCAGCAGCTTCGTCCTAGGGGCCTACGAGCAGTACTTC. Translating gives CASSFVLGAYEQYF. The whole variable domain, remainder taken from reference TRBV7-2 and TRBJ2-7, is GAGVSQSPSNKVTEKGKDVELRCDPISGHTALYWYRQSLGQGLEFLIYFQGNSAPDKSGLPSDRFSAERTGGSVSTLTIQRTQQEDSAVYLCASSFVLGAYEQYFGPGTRLTVT.

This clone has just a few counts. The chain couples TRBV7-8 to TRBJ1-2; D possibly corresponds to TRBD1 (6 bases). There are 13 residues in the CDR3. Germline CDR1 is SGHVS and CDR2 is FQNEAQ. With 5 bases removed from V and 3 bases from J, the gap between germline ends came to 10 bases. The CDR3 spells CASSTRGDYGYTF. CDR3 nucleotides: TGTGCCAGCAGCACCAGGGGAGACTATGGCTACACCTTC.

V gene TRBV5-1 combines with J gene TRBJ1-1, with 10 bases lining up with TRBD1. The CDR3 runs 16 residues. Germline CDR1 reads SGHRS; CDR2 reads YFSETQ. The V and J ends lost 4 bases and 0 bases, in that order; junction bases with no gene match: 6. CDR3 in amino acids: CASSPWDRGMNTEAFF. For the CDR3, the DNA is TGCGCCAGCAGCCCGTGGGACAGGGGCATGAACACTGAAGCTTTCTTT.

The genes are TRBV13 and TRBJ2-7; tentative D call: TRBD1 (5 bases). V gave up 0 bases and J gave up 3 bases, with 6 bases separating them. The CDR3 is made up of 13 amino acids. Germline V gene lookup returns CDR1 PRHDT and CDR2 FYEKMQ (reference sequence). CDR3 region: CASSLGDSYEQYF. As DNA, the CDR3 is TGTGCCAGCAGCTTAGGTGACAGCTACGAGCAGTACTTC.

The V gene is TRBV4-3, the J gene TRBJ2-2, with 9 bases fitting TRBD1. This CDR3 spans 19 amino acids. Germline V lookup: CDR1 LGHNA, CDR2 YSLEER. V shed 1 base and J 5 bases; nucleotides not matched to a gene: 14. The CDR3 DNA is TGCGCCAGCAGCCAAGGTTGGCTACAGGGGGCAAGTAGGACCGGGGAGCTGTTTTTT. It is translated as CASSQGWLQGASRTGELFF.